This T cell receptor (beta chain) was sequenced during a study of shared clonotypes between healthy human individuals. Findings and caveats of the study: Across a handful of donors, naive CD4 shared 5% to 6.5%, naive CD8 3.5% to 4%, memory CD4 2% to 2.5%, memory CD8 0.4%. In general, naive subsets displayed greater estimated richness than memory subsets did.

For this clone: Its specificity is unknown.

CDR3 length: 15 amino acids. Germline CDR1 SGDLS, CDR2 YYNGEE. V gave up 3 bases and J gave up 1 base; unmatched junction bases: 2. Data came from immunoSEQ multiplex PCR; TCRdb stores just in-frame clones and leaves some out. The top ten clones hold around 1.5% of a sample with about 1 million clones, more than 60% of them seen once. Division of CD4+ cells produced a CD45RA+ naive subset and a CD45RA-negative memory subset. The rearrangement uses TRBV9 and TRBJ2-3, with 10 bases identical to TRBD2. The receptor was derived from a man aged 18-30 years in good health. Material: memory CD4+ T cells sorted from blood. Subset given: CD45RA-negative fraction. The DNA for the CDR3 is TGTGCCAGCAGCGCCGGGACTAGCGGCACAGATACGCAGTATTTT. Encoded protein: CASSAGTSGTDTQYF.